The source of this T cell receptor beta chain is a study of blood T cell repertoires in COVID-19. Study in general: Samples of COVID-19 (acute and convalescent) were obtained from the United States, Italy and Spain.

Original processing notes: Quantification of nucleated cells was approximated via reference gene primer amplification. Sequenced by immunoSEQ multiplex PCR; TCRdb stores in-frame clones only, minus some. The DNA gave D and trimming, while V, J and clone size come from that table. The table lists more than 100,000 clones, around three quarters of them singletons. The CDR3 is 16 residues long. Trimming removed 3 bases from V and 7 bases from J, with 21 bases in between. The germline V gene has CDR1 LNHDA and CDR2 SQIVND (reference sequence). This TCR came from a woman at least 80 years old with acute or convalescent COVID-19. J is TRBJ1-2 and V is TRBV19; a weak D match, TRBD1 (5 bases). Sequenced material: peripheral blood. The chain's CDR3 is CASSMLLTAYGGGYTF. DNA of the CDR3: TGTGCCAGTAGTATGCTTTTGACAGCTTATGGTGGTGGCTACACCTTC.